This T cell receptor beta chain originates from a study of CD8 T cells in ankylosing spondylitis. TCR beta libraries were made by quantitative 5'-RACE with molecular barcodes. TCRdb re-called the 5' RACE reads with MiXCR, one entry per CDR3 protein. The table shows a few hundred thousand distinct CDR3 sequences, with roughly 20% occurring only once. The V gene's germline CDR1 is LGHNT and CDR2 FRNRAP. V lost 2 bases and J lost 6; bases outside the gene matches: 7. The CDR3 has 15 amino acids. General study points: As reported, disease-linked clones showed significant enrichment in matched ankylosing spondylitis synovial fluid. Before this, some motif variants had been reported in reactive arthritis synovial fluid and blood. Made up of fewer than ten highly homologous variants, a TCR beta motif appeared characteristic of ankylosing spondylitis blood.

A note on this clonotype: Antigen: not known.

The TCR comes from a male donor with ankylosing spondylitis or in good health (not recorded which). The chain combines TRBV12-5 with TRBJ2-7, with 10 positions matching TRBD2. What was sequenced was blood, either unsorted or a sorted T cell fraction (not recorded which). The DNA for the CDR3 is TGTGCTAGTGGTTTGTCAGCGGGGGGGCCTTTCGAGCAGTACTTC. Translation gives CASGLSAGGPFEQYF. Full variable domain (rest looked up from reference TRBV12-5 and TRBJ2-7): DARVTQTPRHKVTEMGQEVTMRCQPILGHNTVFWYRQTMMQGLELLAYFRNRAPLDDSGMPKDRFSAEMPDATLATLKIQPSEPRDSAVYFCASGLSAGGPFEQYFGPGTRLTVT.